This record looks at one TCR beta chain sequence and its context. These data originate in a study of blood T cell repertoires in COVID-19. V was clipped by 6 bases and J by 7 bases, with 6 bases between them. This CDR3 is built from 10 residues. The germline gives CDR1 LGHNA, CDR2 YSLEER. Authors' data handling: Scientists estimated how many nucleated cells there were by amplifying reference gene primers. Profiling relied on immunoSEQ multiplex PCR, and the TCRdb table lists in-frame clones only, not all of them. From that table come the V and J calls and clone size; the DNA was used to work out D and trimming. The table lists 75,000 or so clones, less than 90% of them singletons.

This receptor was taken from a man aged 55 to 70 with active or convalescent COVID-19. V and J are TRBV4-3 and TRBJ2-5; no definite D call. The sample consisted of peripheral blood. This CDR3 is CASRSWTQYF. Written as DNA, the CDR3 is TGCGCCAGCAGGTCCTGGACCCAGTACTTC.